Detailed here is one TCR beta chain. Antigen: not known. Germline loops: CDR1 SGHTA, CDR2 FQGNSA. The CDR3 is made up of 14 amino acids. Trimming removed 1 base from V and 5 bases from J, with 9 bases in between. The authors made TCR cDNA by 5'RACE template switching, adding a universal primer site and UMIs. TCRdb reprocessed the 5' RACE reads via MiXCR and lists one record per CDR3 protein. The top ten clones hold roughly a sixth of a sample with 350,000 to 450,000 distinct CDR3 sequences, 18% of them seen once. The record originates from a study of T cells after yellow fever vaccination. Across the whole study: Preparing low-cell-number fractions relied on SMART-Seq v4 Ultra Low Input.

Whole-study results and caveats: A large majority of primary-vaccination clones showed up again after the booster (roughly 96% CD4, 75% to 90% CD8). A small share of clonotypes appeared in both CD4 and CD8 compartments.

The sample was PBMCs, taken before the yellow fever booster vaccination. The rearrangement links TRBV7-2 to TRBJ1-5, with no clear D. This clonotype originated in a man between 18 and 29 years old who received the YFV17D yellow fever vaccine. CDR3 DNA: TGTGCCAGCAGCTTAGGGGCGGGCGATCAGCCCCAGCATTTT. It yields the protein CASSLGAGDQPQHF.